The sequence of this TCR beta chain was determined in a study of blood T cell repertoires in COVID-19 (dated by TCRdb to the early 2020s). A note on the overall study: Collaborator samples came from the United States, Italy and Spain and covered acute and convalescent phases of COVID-19. The repertoires were released in a freely available public database intended as a resource for research on the immune response to SARS-CoV-2. The material from the prospective study consisted of cDNA or gDNA derived from T cells, B-cell-depleted T cells, or PBMCs. Where available, HLA class I and class II types were obtained from metadata supplied by the sample provider rather than from assay-based typing. Samples were obtained from the ongoing ImmuneRACE study (first 160 participants) and from 1,254 subjects provided by 6 global collaborators. Deeply sampled blood TCRbeta repertoires from subjects exposed to, actively infected with, or recovered from COVID-19 were included in the dataset. Sample metadata almost always included a de-identified subject ID, COVID-19 status, age in years and sex. Points the paper makes about the study in general: How much clinical and demographic metadata was included differed by source and by participant, and the metadata was provided uncurated.

The immunoSEQ Assay, a bias-controlled multiplex PCR, was used to amplify TCRbeta CDR3 regions from genomic DNA. Per the original workflow: The number of nucleated cells in each sample was estimated by amplification of reference gene primers within the assay. To quantify the absolute abundance of each unique TCRbeta CDR3 rearrangement, sequence reads were collapsed and filtered. For each sample, productive Simpson clonality was calculated as the square root of Simpson's diversity index across productive rearrangements. In its TCRdb copy, this immuneACCESS table keeps in-frame sequences only and misses some clones. Where compared with another copy, unresolved V genes explain less than half of these, and the others have no known cause. V and J calls plus clone size are reproduced from that table; the DNA served to infer D and trimming. The sample has 350,000 to 400,000 clones on record, more than 85% of them singletons. The top ten constitute roughly 0.9% of the sample.

In the prospective study, participants were about 18 to 100 years old, resided in about two dozen geographic areas of the United States, and were enrolled through a virtual design. Cohort assignment in the prospective study relied on participant-reported clinical history from a screening survey and a study questionnaire. A participant counted as exposed if, within 2 weeks of entering the study, that participant had been in contact with someone who had a PCR-confirmed or clinician-diagnosed COVID-19 case. In the prospective study, mobile phlebotomists collected whole blood, serum and a nasopharyngeal or oropharyngeal swab from each participant. Prospective study participants could optionally give additional blood draws and questionnaires over a roughly 2-month period. Before DNA extraction, prospective study blood samples were shipped either frozen or at room temperature. Points on this clone: Its recognized antigen is unknown. Base qualities were left out, and no much larger clone turns up one base away.

V is shortened by 2 bases, J by 2 bases, and the region joining them spans 12 bases. The germline V gene sets CDR1 to MNHEY and CDR2 to SVGAGI. Its CDR3 holds 15 amino acids, cysteine through phenylalanine. Only the CDR3 region is kept as DNA, spanning 45 bases read in frame from base 1. The sample comprised PBMCs or T cells enriched from blood (not recorded which). Rearrangement joined TRBV6-5 to TRBJ1-2; a weak D assignment points to TRBD1 (5 bases agree). This clonotype originated in a woman aged 40 to 50 who had been exposed to COVID-19. The CDR3 protein sequence reads: CASSYSRAQNYGYTF. The bases are TGTGCCAGCAGTTACAGCAGGGCGCAGAACTATGGCTACACCTTC.